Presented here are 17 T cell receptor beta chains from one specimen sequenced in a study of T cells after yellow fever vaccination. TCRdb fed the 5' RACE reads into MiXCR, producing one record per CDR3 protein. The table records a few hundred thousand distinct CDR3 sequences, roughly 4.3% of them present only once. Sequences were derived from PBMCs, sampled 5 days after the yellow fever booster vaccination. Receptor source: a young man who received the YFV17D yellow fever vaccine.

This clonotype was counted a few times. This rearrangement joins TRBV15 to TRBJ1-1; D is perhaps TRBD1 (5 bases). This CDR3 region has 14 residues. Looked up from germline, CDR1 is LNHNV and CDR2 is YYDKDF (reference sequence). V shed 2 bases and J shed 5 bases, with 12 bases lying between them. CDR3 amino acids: CATSRYQGGTEAFF. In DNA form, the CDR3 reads TGTGCCACCAGCAGATACCAGGGTGGGACTGAAGCTTTCTTT.

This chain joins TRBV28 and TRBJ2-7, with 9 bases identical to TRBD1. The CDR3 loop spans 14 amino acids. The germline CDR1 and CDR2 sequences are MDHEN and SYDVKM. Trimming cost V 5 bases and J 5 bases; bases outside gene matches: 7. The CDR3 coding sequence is TGTGCCAGCAGTACGGGACAGGGTAGGAACGAGCAGTACTTC. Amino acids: CASSTGQGRNEQYF. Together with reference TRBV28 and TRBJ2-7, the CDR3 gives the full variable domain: DVKVTQSSRYLVKRTGEKVFLECVQDMDHENMFWYRQDPGLGLRLIYFSYDVKMKEKGDIPEGYSVSREKKERFSLILESASTNQTSMYLCASSTGQGRNEQYFGPGTRLTVT.

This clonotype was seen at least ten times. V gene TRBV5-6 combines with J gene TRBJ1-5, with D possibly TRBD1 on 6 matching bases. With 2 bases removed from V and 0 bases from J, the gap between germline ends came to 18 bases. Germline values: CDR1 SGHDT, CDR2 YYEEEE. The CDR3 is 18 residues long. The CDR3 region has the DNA TGTGCCAGCAGCTTCTCGGCCGGGACACGGTATAGCAATCAGCCCCAGCATTTT. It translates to CASSFSAGTRYSNQPQHF.

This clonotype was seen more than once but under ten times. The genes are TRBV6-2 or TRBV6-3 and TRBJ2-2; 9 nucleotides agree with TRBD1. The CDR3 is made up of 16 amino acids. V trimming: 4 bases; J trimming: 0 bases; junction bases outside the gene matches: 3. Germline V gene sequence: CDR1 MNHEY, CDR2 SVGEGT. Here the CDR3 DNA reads TGTGCCAGCAGTTCTCGGGACAGGGCGAACACCGGGGAGCTGTTTTTT. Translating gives CASSSRDRANTGELFF.

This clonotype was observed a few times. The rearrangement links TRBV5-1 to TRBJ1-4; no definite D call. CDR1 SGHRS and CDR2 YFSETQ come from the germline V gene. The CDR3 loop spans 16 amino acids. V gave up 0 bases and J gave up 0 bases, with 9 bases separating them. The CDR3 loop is CASSLAIRSTNEKLFF. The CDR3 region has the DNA TGCGCCAGCAGCTTGGCCATAAGGTCAACTAATGAAAAACTGTTTTTT.

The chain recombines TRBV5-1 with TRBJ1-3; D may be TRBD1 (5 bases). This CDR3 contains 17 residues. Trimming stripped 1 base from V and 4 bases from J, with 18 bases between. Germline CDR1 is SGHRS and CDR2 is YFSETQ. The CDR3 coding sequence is TGCGCCAGCAGCTTGAACGCAGGGAGAGATCTGGGAAACACCATATATTTT. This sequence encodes CASSLNAGRDLGNTIYF.

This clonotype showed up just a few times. CDR3 in DNA: TGTGCCTGGACCCCCCCGGCAGGAGCGAACACCGGGGAGCTGTTTTTT. Its translation: CAWTPPAGANTGELFF. The rearrangement links TRBV30 to TRBJ2-2; D unresolved. Germline V gene lookup returns CDR1 GTSNPN and CDR2 SVGIG (reference sequence). V dropped 4 bases and J dropped 0 bases, with 15 bases sitting between them. CDR3 length: 16 amino acids.

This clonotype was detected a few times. CDR3 sequence reads: CASSQQPALGNEQFF. The DNA for the CDR3 is TGTGCCAGCTCACAACAACCCGCCCTGGGCAATGAGCAGTTCTTC. This sequence joins TRBV18 and TRBJ2-1; D gene uncertain. The CDR3 is 15 residues long. Per germline, CDR1 KGHSH and CDR2 LQKENI. V lost 4 bases, J lost 6 bases, and 16 bases lay in between. Together with reference TRBV18 and TRBJ2-1, the CDR3 gives the full variable domain: NAGVMQNPRHLVRRRGQEARLRCSPMKGHSHVYWYRQLPEEGLKFMVYLQKENIIDESGMPKERFSAEFPKEGPSILRIQQVVRGDSAAYFCASSQQPALGNEQFFGPGTRLTVL.

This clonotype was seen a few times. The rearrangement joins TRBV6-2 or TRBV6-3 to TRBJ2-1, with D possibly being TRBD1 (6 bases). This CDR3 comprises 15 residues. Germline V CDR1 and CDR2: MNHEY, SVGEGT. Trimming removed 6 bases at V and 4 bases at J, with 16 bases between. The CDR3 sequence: CASSLEKDRYNEQFF. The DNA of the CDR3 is TGTGCCAGCAGCTTGGAAAAGGACAGATACAATGAGCAGTTCTTC.

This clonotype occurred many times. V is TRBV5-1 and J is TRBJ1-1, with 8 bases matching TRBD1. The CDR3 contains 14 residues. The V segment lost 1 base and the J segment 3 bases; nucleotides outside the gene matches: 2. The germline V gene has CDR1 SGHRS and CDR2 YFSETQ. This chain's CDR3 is CASSLLQGDTEAFF. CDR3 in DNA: TGCGCCAGCAGCTTGTTACAGGGGGACACTGAAGCTTTCTTT.

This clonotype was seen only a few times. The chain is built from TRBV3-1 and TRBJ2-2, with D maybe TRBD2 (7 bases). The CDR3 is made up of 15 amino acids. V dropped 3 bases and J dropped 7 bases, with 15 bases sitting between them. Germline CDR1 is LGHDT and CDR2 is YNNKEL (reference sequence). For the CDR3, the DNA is TGTGCCAGCAGCCAGACCGCGGGGGCCGGCGGGGAGCTGTTTTTT. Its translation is CASSQTAGAGGELFF.

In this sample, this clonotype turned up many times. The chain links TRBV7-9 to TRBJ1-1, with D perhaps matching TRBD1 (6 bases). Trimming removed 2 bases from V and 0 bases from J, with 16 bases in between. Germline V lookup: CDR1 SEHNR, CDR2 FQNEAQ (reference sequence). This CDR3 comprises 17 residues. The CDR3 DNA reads TGTGCCAGCAGCTTATGGGGGCGGATAACCATGAACACTGAAGCTTTCTTT. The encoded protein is CASSLWGRITMNTEAFF. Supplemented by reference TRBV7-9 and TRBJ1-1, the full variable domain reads DTGVSQNPRHKITKRGQNVTFRCDPISEHNRLYWYRQTLGQGPEFLTYFQNEAQLEKSRLLSDRFSAERPKGSFSTLEIQRTEQGDSAMYLCASSLWGRITMNTEAFFGQGTRLTVV.

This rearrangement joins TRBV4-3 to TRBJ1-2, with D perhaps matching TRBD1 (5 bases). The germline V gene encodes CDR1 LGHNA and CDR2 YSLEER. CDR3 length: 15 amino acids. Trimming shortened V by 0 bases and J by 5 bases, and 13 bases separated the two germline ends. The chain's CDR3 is CASSQDLGAGYGYTF. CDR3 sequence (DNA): TGCGCCAGCAGCCAAGATCTTGGGGCAGGATATGGCTACACCTTC.

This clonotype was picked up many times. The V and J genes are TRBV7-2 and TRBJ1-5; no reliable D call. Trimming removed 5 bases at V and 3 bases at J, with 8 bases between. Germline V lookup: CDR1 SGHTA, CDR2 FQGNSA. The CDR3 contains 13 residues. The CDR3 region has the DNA TGTGCCAGCAGCCCCGAGCCCAATCAGCCCCAGCATTTT. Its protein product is CASSPEPNQPQHF.

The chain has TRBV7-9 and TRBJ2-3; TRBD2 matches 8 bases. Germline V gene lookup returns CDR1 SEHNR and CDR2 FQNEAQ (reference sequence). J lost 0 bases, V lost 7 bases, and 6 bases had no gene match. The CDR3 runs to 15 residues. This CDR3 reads CASTWLAGSTDTQYF. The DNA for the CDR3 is TGTGCCAGCACCTGGTTAGCGGGGAGCACAGATACGCAGTATTTT.

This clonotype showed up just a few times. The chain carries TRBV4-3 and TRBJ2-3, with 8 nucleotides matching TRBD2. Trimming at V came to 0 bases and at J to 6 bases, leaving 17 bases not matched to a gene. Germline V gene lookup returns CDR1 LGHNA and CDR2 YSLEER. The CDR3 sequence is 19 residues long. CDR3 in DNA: TGCGCCAGCAGCCAAGAGAGGGGGTGGAGGGCTAGCGGGTACGATACGCAGTATTTT. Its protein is CASSQERGWRASGYDTQYF.

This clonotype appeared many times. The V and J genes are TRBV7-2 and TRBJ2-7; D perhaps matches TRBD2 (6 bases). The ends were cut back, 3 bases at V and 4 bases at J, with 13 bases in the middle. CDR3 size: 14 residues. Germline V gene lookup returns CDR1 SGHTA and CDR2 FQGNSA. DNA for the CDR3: TGTGCCAGCAGCTTTGTTGGGGGGAGGTACGAGCAGTACTTC. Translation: CASSFVGGRYEQYF.